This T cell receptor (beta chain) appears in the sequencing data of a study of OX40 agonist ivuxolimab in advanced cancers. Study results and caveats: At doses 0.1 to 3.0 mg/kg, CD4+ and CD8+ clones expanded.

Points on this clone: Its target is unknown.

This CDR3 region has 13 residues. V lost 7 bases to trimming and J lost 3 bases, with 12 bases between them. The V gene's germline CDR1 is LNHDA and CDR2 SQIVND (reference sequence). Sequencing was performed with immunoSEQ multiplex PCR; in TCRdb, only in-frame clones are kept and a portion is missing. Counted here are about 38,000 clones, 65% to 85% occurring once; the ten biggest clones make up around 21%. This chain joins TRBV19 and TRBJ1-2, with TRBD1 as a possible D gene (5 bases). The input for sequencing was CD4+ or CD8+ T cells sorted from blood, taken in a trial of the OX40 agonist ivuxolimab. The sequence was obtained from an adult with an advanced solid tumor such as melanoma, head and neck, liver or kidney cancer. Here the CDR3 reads CASTDRPDYGYTF. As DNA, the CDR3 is TGTGCCAGTACCGACAGACCAGACTATGGCTACACCTTC.